The rows below give T cell receptor beta chains drawn from one sample of a study of cytomegalovirus exposure and HLA in healthy donors. TCRdb's copy holds only in-frame clones and misses some; the assay was immunoSEQ multiplex PCR. Its table lists some 130,000 clones. What was sequenced was PBMCs. Receptors were obtained from a man aged 18-30 years in good health and CMV-seronegative. Each CDR3 is given with its conserved first and last residue. A D gene is named only where the DNA matches it firmly.

CDR3nt: TGTGCCACCAGCACCACCTCCGGGACTAGCGGCTTCAATGAGCAGTTCTTC; CDR3aa: CATSTTSGTSGFNEQFF; j_gene: TRBJ2-1; v_gene: TRBV15; d_gene: TRBD2
CDR3nt: TGCAGCGTTTCAACAGGGATTCGGGAGCAGTACTTC; CDR3aa: CSVSTGIREQYF; j_gene: TRBJ2-7; v_gene: TRBV29-1; d_gene: NA
CDR3nt: TGCGCCAGCAGCCAGGTCGGAGGACAGGGAGCTTTCTTT; CDR3aa: CASSQVGGQGAFF; j_gene: TRBJ1-1; v_gene: TRBV4-3; d_gene: TRBD1
CDR3nt: TGTGCCAGCAGGCCTAGCGGGAGTCTTATAACAGATACGCAGTATTTT; CDR3aa: CASRPSGSLITDTQYF; j_gene: TRBJ2-3; v_gene: TRBV7-6; d_gene: TRBD2
CDR3nt: TGTGCCAGCAGTTTAGCTGGGACAGGAAGGAATGAGCAGTTCTTC; CDR3aa: CASSLAGTGRNEQFF; j_gene: TRBJ2-1; v_gene: TRBV28; d_gene: TRBD1
CDR3nt: TGTGCCAGCAGCGTAGATAGGGGCACCATATATTTT; CDR3aa: CASSVDRGTIYF; j_gene: TRBJ1-3; v_gene: TRBV9; d_gene: NA
CDR3nt: TGTGCCGTAGGTCCGGGGGCTGGAAACACCATATATTTT; CDR3aa: CAVGPGAGNTIYF; j_gene: TRBJ1-3; v_gene: TRBV19; d_gene: NA
CDR3nt: TGTGCCAGCAGACGGACAGGAAGAAGCTTAAGCTACACCTTC; CDR3aa: CASRRTGRSLSYTF; j_gene: TRBJ1-2; v_gene: TRBV5-6; d_gene: TRBD1
CDR3nt: TGTGCCACCGGGGATAGCAATCAGCCCCAGCATTTT; CDR3aa: CATGDSNQPQHF; j_gene: TRBJ1-5; v_gene: TRBV27; d_gene: NA
CDR3nt: TGCAGCGCCGAAGCCGGGAGGGATTACAATGAGCAGTTCTTC; CDR3aa: CSAEAGRDYNEQFF; j_gene: TRBJ2-1; v_gene: TRBV29-1; d_gene: TRBD2
CDR3nt: TGTGCCAGTACAGGGGGGGCCTACGAGCAGTACTTC; CDR3aa: CASTGGAYEQYF; j_gene: TRBJ2-7; v_gene: TRBV28; d_gene: NA
CDR3nt: TGTGCCAGCAGTGTTCCTGACACAGGGTGTAGGCAGCCCCAGCATTTT; CDR3aa: CASSVPDTGCRQPQHF; j_gene: TRBJ1-5; v_gene: TRBV25-1; d_gene: NA
CDR3nt: TGCGCCAGCAGCTTGGTTCCAGGGCCGAAGACCCAGTACTTC; CDR3aa: CASSLVPGPKTQYF; j_gene: TRBJ2-5; v_gene: TRBV5-1; d_gene: NA
CDR3nt: TGTGCCAGCAGTTCCACCAGGGGGCTGGAGACCCAGTACTTC; CDR3aa: CASSSTRGLETQYF; j_gene: TRBJ2-5; v_gene: TRBV27; d_gene: TRBD1
CDR3nt: TGTGCCTGGAGAGGGGGGGTCGAAGGGCCCAATGAAAAACTGTTTTTT; CDR3aa: CAWRGGVEGPNEKLFF; j_gene: TRBJ1-4; v_gene: TRBV30; d_gene: NA
CDR3nt: TGTGCCAGCAGGTCCCTACAGGAGACCCAGTACTTC; CDR3aa: CASRSLQETQYF; j_gene: TRBJ2-5; v_gene: TRBV6-5; d_gene: NA
CDR3nt: TGCAGCGTGGGAAGCAGGGGGCCTGGCACAGAAAAACTGTTTTTT; CDR3aa: CSVGSRGPGTEKLFF; j_gene: TRBJ1-4; v_gene: TRBV29-1; d_gene: TRBD1
CDR3nt: TGTGCCAGCAGGGACTCGGGGAGCAAATACGAGCAGTACTTC; CDR3aa: CASRDSGSKYEQYF; j_gene: TRBJ2-7; v_gene: TRBV28; d_gene: NA
CDR3nt: TGTGCCAGCAGCACCGCGGACTACAATGAGCAGTTCTTC; CDR3aa: CASSTADYNEQFF; j_gene: TRBJ2-1; v_gene: TRBV9; d_gene: NA
CDR3nt: TGTGCCAGCAGTGCCCGGGTCCCAGACATTCAGTACTTC; CDR3aa: CASSARVPDIQYF; j_gene: TRBJ2-4; v_gene: TRBV6-1; d_gene: NA
CDR3nt: TGTGCCAGCAGCCAAGGGGTTCGGGGAGGCCTGAACATTCAGTACTTC; CDR3aa: CASSQGVRGGLNIQYF; j_gene: TRBJ2-4; v_gene: TRBV14; d_gene: NA
CDR3nt: TGTGCCAGCAGCTCGGGACAGGGCTATAATTCACCCCTCCACTTT; CDR3aa: CASSSGQGYNSPLHF; j_gene: TRBJ1-6; v_gene: TRBV7-3; d_gene: TRBD1
CDR3nt: TGTGCCAGCAGCGTAGAGTTAGCGGGAGCGCCCACAGATACGCAGTATTTT; CDR3aa: CASSVELAGAPTDTQYF; j_gene: TRBJ2-3; v_gene: TRBV9; d_gene: TRBD2
CDR3nt: TGTGCCAGCAGCGCGGGGACCCTCACCGGGGAGCTGTTTTTT; CDR3aa: CASSAGTLTGELFF; j_gene: TRBJ2-2; v_gene: TRBV5-6; d_gene: NA
CDR3nt: TGTGCCAGCAGTTACCAGACAGGGACCTATGGCTACACCTTC; CDR3aa: CASSYQTGTYGYTF; j_gene: TRBJ1-2; v_gene: TRBV6-5; d_gene: TRBD1
CDR3nt: TGTGCCAGCAGGGAAACAGGGTTGGCACCCCTCCACTTT; CDR3aa: CASRETGLAPLHF; j_gene: TRBJ1-6; v_gene: TRBV14; d_gene: NA
CDR3nt: TGCGCCAGCAGCTTTTACCAGGGGGCTGGGGAGACCCAGTACTTC; CDR3aa: CASSFYQGAGETQYF; j_gene: TRBJ2-5; v_gene: TRBV5-1; d_gene: TRBD1
CDR3nt: TGTGCCAGCAGCTTACAAGGACTAGTGAATCCCAATGAGCAGTTCTTC; CDR3aa: CASSLQGLVNPNEQFF; j_gene: TRBJ2-1; v_gene: TRBV7-6; d_gene: TRBD2
CDR3nt: TGTGCCACCAGCAGAGAGTCCAACTGGGCGGGGAACGAGCAGTACTTC; CDR3aa: CATSRESNWAGNEQYF; j_gene: TRBJ2-7; v_gene: TRBV15; d_gene: NA
CDR3nt: TGTGCCTGGGGCCGGGACACCTTCTACGAGCAGTACTTC; CDR3aa: CAWGRDTFYEQYF; j_gene: TRBJ2-7; v_gene: TRBV30; d_gene: NA
CDR3nt: TGCAGCTATGGGACAGGGGATGAAAAACTGTTTTTT; CDR3aa: CSYGTGDEKLFF; j_gene: TRBJ1-4; v_gene: TRBV29-1; d_gene: TRBD1
CDR3nt: TGTGCCAGCAGTGAAGGACGAAGGGGTTACGGGGAGCTGTTTTTT; CDR3aa: CASSEGRRGYGELFF; j_gene: TRBJ2-2; v_gene: TRBV25-1; d_gene: NA
CDR3nt: TGCAGCGTCCGGGGAGGGCGATTGGAAAAACTGTTTTTT; CDR3aa: CSVRGGRLEKLFF; j_gene: TRBJ1-4; v_gene: TRBV29-1; d_gene: NA
CDR3nt: TGTGCCTGGAGTCCTATTGACGGGGGGGACAGGGACCCCTACGAGCAGTACTTC; CDR3aa: CAWSPIDGGDRDPYEQYF; j_gene: TRBJ2-7; v_gene: TRBV30; d_gene: NA
CDR3nt: TGTGCCAGCAGTCAACGGGCCTCGGCTAGCGGGCCCCCGGGCGGCATTCAGTACTTC; CDR3aa: CASSQRASASGPPGGIQYF; j_gene: TRBJ2-4; v_gene: TRBV28; d_gene: TRBD2
CDR3nt: TGTGCCAGCAGCGATTATACAGGGGGGTCCTCTGGCTACACCTTC; CDR3aa: CASSDYTGGSSGYTF; j_gene: TRBJ1-2; v_gene: TRBV6-5; d_gene: TRBD1
CDR3nt: TGTGCCAGCAGCTCCGGGACAGGCCGCTATGGCTACACCTTC; CDR3aa: CASSSGTGRYGYTF; j_gene: TRBJ1-2; v_gene: TRBV12-1; d_gene: NA
CDR3nt: TGTGCCAGCAGTGATCGGGGGCCCGGACTAGCGGGGTACAATGAGCAGTTCTTC; CDR3aa: CASSDRGPGLAGYNEQFF; j_gene: TRBJ2-1; v_gene: TRBV6-1; d_gene: TRBD2